The TCR beta chain described here comes from a study of blood T cell repertoires in COVID-19. Study at large: The samples span acute and convalescent COVID-19 from the United States, Italy and Spain. The analysed material was cDNA or gDNA that came from T cells, B-cell-depleted T cells, or PBMCs.

Original processing notes: Counts of nucleated cells, estimated from reference gene primer amplification, were obtained. Repertoires were generated with immunoSEQ multiplex PCR, while TCRdb's copy carries only in-frame clones and drops some. The DNA was the basis for D and trimming; V, J and clone size are from that table. Here the sample spans fewer than 300,000 clones, about nine tenths being singletons. Germline CDR1 LGHDT, CDR2 YNNKEL (reference sequence). V was clipped by 6 bases and J by 0 bases, with 12 bases between them. This CDR3 region has 15 residues. The sequence derives from a man between 60 and 70 years old who had recovered from COVID-19. The sample consisted of peripheral blood. The chain couples TRBV3-1 (or the pseudogene TRBV3-2) to TRBJ1-3, with D hard to call. The CDR3 sequence is CASSHVGGSGNTIYF. The CDR3 nucleotides are TGTGCCAGCAGTCATGTTGGAGGCTCTGGAAACACCATATATTTT.